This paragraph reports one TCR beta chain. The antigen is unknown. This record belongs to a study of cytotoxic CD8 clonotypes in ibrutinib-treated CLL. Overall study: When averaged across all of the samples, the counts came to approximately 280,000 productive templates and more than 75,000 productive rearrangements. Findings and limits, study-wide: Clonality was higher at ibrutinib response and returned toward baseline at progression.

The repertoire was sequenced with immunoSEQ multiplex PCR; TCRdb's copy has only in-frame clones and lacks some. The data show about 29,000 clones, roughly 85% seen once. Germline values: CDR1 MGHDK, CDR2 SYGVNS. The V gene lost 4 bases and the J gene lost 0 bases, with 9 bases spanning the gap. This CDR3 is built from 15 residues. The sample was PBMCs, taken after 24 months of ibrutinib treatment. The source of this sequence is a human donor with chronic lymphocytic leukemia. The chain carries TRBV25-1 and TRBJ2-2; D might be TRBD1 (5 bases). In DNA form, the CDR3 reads TGTGCCAGCAGTGCCAGGGATGCGAACACCGGGGAGCTGTTTTTT. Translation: CASSARDANTGELFF. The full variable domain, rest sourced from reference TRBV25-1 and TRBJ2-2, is EADIYQTPRYLVIGTGKKITLECSQTMGHDKMYWYQQDPGMELHLIHYSYGVNSTEKGDLSSESTVSRIRTEHFPLTLESARPSHTSQYLCASSARDANTGELFFGEGSRLTVL.